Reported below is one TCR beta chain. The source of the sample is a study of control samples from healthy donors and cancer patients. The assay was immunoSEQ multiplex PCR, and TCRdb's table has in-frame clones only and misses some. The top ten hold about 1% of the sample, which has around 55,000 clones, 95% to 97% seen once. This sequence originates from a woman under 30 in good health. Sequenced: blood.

The CDR3 protein is CASSVDSARTDTQYF. The DNA of the CDR3 is TGTGCCAGCAGCGTAGACAGCGCACGCACAGATACGCAGTATTTT. This chain links TRBV9 with TRBJ2-3; D remains unclear. CDR1 SGDLS and CDR2 YYNGEE come from the germline V gene. The CDR3 is 15 residues long. V was clipped by 0 bases and J by 1 base, with 9 bases between them.